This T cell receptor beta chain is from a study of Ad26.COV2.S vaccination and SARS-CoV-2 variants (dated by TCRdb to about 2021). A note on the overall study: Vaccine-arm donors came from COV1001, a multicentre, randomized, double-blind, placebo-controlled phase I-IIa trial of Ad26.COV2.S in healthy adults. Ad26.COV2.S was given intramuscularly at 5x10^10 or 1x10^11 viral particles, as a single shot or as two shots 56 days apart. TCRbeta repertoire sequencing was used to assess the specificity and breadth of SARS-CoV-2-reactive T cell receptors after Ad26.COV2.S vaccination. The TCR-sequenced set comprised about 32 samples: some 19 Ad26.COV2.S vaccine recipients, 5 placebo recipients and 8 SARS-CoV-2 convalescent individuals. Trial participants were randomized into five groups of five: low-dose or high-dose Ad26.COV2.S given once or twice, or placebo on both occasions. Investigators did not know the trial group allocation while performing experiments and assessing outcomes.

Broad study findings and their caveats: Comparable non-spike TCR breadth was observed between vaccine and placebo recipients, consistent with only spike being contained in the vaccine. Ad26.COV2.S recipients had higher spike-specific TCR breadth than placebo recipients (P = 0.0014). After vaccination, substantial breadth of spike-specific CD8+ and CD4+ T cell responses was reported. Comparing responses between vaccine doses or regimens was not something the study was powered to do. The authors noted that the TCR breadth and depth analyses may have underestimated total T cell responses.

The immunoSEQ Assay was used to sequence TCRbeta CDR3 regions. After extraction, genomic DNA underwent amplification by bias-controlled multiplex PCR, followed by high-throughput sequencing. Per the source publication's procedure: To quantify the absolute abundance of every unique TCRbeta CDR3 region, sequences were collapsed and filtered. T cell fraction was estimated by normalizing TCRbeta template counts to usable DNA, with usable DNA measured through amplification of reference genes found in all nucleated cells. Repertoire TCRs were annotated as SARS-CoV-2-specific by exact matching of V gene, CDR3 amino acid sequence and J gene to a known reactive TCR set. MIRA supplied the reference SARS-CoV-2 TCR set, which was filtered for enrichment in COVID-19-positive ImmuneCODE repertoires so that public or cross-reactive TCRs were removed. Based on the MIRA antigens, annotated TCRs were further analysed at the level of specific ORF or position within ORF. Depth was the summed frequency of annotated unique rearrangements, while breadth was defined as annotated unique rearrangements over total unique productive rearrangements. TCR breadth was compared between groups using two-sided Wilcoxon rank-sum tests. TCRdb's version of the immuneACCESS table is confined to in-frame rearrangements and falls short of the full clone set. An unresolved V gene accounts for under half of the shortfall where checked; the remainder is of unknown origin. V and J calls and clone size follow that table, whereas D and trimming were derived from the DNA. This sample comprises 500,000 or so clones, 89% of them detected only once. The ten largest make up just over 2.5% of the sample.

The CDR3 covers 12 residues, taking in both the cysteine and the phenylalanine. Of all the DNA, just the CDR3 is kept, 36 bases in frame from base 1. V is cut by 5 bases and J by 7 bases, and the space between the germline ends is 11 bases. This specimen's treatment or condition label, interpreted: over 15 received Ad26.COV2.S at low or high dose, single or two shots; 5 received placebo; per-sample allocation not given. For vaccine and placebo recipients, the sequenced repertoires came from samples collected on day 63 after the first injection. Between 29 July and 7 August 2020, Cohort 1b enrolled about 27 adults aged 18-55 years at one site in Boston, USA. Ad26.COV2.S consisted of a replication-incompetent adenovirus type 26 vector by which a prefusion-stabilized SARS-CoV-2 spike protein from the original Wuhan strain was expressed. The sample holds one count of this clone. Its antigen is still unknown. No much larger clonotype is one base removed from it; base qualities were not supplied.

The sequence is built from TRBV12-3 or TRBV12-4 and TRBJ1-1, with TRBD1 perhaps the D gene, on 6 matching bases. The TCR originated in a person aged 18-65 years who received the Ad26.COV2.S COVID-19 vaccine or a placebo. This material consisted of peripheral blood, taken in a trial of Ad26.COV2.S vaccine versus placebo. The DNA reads TGTGCCAGCAGTGGGTACAGGGTTGAAGCTTTCTTT. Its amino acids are CASSGYRVEAFF.